The next 21 T cell receptor beta chains were all read from a single sample in a study of cytomegalovirus exposure and HLA in healthy donors. Vbeta (60) and Jbeta (13) primers were used in the PCR. Some clones are missing from TCRdb's copy, which holds only in-frame ones; the method was immunoSEQ multiplex PCR. The sample consists of approximately 300,000 clones, roughly 80% of them appearing once. Sequencing was carried out using PBMCs. The receptors were gathered from a girl aged 2-10 years in good health and CMV-seronegative.

This clone showed up just once. This chain joins TRBV28 and TRBJ2-3; D perhaps matches TRBD1 (6 bases). V was trimmed by 5 bases and J by 0 bases, leaving 15 bases between them. The germline gives CDR1 MDHEN, CDR2 SYDVKM. The CDR3 length is 16 residues. CDR3 residues: CASSPPTGASTDTQYF. The CDR3 DNA reads as TGTGCCAGCAGTCCCCCGACAGGAGCTAGCACAGATACGCAGTATTTT. Based on the CDR3 plus reference TRBV28 and TRBJ2-3, the full variable domain is DVKVTQSSRYLVKRTGEKVFLECVQDMDHENMFWYRQDPGLGLRLIYFSYDVKMKEKGDIPEGYSVSREKKERFSLILESASTNQTSMYLCASSPPTGASTDTQYFGPGTRLTVL.

This chain links TRBV5-6 with TRBJ1-2; 8 bases fit TRBD1. Germline V gives CDR1 SGHDT, CDR2 YYEEEE. V was pared by 3 bases and J by 5 bases, with 6 bases of the junction left unmatched. The CDR3 consists of 14 residues. CDR3 loop: CASSSRTGWYGYTF. The CDR3, as DNA: TGTGCCAGCAGCTCACGGACAGGGTGGTATGGCTACACCTTC.

The chain combines TRBV28 with TRBJ2-5; 11 nucleotides line up with TRBD1. Gene TRBJ2-7 matches the end of the DNA better, so the J call may be wrong. Germline loops: CDR1 MDHEN, CDR2 SYDVKM. The CDR3 covers 14 residues. The CDR3 DNA is TGTGCCAGCAATCAAGCCGGGACAGGGGGCGAGCAGTACTTC. It yields the protein CASNQAGTGGEQYF.

This rearrangement joins TRBV30 to TRBJ2-5; perhaps TRBD2 as D (7 bases). Deletions cut 3 bases from V and 5 bases from J, with 13 bases between. The CDR3 contains 13 residues. Germline assignment: CDR1 GTSNPN and CDR2 SVGIG (reference sequence). The CDR3 DNA reads TGTGCCTGGAGCCACCGGGGGGCGGAGACCCAGTACTTC. It specifies CAWSHRGAETQYF.

Details on this clone: This specimen includes other DNA sequences encoding the same CDR3. This chain uses TRBV28 with TRBJ2-1; maybe TRBD2 (5 bases). The germline V gene encodes CDR1 MDHEN and CDR2 SYDVKM. The CDR3 is made up of 13 amino acids. V was cut by 2 bases and J by 3 bases, with 5 bases left in between. CDR3 bases: TGTGCCAGCAGTTTAAGCGGCTACAATGAGCAGTTCTTC. Translating gives CASSLSGYNEQFF.

This chain connects TRBV12-2 to TRBJ1-1. TRBV12-2 constitutes a pseudogene. This CDR3 contains 15 residues. CDR3 DNA sequence: TGTGCAAGTCGCTTGGGGGGACTTAAGAACACTGAAGCTTTCTTT. Its protein product is CASRLGGLKNTEAFF.

This clone was counted between two and nine times. This rearrangement joins TRBV19 to TRBJ2-7, with D unclear. This CDR3 comprises 14 residues. The germline V and J ends were trimmed by 3 bases and 0 bases, with 9 bases remaining between them. Germline-derived CDR1 and CDR2 are LNHDA and SQIVND (reference sequence). The CDR3: CASSMSVSSYEQYF. Here the CDR3 DNA reads TGTGCCAGTAGTATGTCAGTAAGCTCCTACGAGCAGTACTTC.

For the CDR3, the DNA is TGTGCCAGCAGCTCTAGTACACGTCGGTACGAGCAGTACTTC. Translating gives CASSSSTRRYEQYF. The chain is built from TRBV21-1 and TRBJ2-7; the table calls TRBD2, which could not be checked here. TRBV21-1 is flagged as a pseudogene. This CDR3 contains 14 residues.

The rearrangement uses TRBV7-9 and TRBJ1-2; D is unclear. V was trimmed by 1 base and J by 2 bases, leaving 11 bases between them. The CDR3 has 15 residues. Germline V lookup: CDR1 SEHNR, CDR2 FQNEAQ (reference sequence). The CDR3 DNA follows: TGTGCCAGCAGCTTAGGACGGGAAATAAACTATGGCTACACCTTC. Protein product: CASSLGREINYGYTF.

The chain is built from TRBV4-2 and TRBJ1-5; no firm D call. Germline V gives CDR1 LGHNA, CDR2 YNFKEQ. This CDR3 is built from 15 residues. Trimming took 1 base from V and 2 from J, leaving 9 bases between them. This chain's CDR3 is CASSQVRERNQPQHF. CDR3 bases: TGTGCCAGCAGCCAAGTGAGAGAGCGCAATCAGCCCCAGCATTTT.

This chain connects TRBV9 to TRBJ2-1; 9 bases map to TRBD2. CDR1 and CDR2 from the germline V gene are SGDLS and YYNGEE. The CDR3 length is 15 residues. V was clipped by 0 bases and J by 8 bases; unmatched bases: 6. This CDR3 reads CASSVAWRGGDEQFF. CDR3 sequence (DNA): TGTGCCAGCAGCGTAGCATGGCGGGGGGGCGATGAGCAGTTCTTC. Complete variable domain (other parts from reference TRBV9 and TRBJ2-1): DSGVTQTPKHLITATGQRVTLRCSPRSGDLSVYWYQQSLDQGLQFLIQYYNGEERAKGNILERFSAQQFPDLHSELNLSSLELGDSALYFCASSVAWRGGDEQFFGPGTRLTVL.

This sequence joins TRBV9 and TRBJ2-1; 12 bases line up with TRBD2. With 4 bases clipped from V and 0 bases from J, the junction kept 2 bases outside the gene matches. The CDR3 is made up of 16 amino acids. Germline assignment: CDR1 SGDLS and CDR2 YYNGEE. The CDR3 DNA reads TGTGCCAGCAGCACTAGCGGGAGGAGCTCCTACAATGAGCAGTTCTTC. Its translation: CASSTSGRSSYNEQFF.

The chain has TRBV5-8 and TRBJ2-5, with D possibly TRBD1 on 6 matching bases. CDR3 length equals 14 residues. In germline, CDR1 is SGHTS, CDR2 YDEGEE. The germline V and J ends were trimmed by 2 bases and 2 bases, with 10 bases remaining between them. In DNA form, the CDR3 reads TGTGCCAGCAGCTTACCCGGGACACAAGAGACCCAGTACTTC. Residues: CASSLPGTQETQYF.

V gene TRBV7-3 combines with J gene TRBJ2-3, with a weak D call TRBD2 (5 bases). V gave up 4 bases and J gave up 2 bases, with 22 bases separating them. Per the germline V gene, CDR1 is SGHTA and CDR2 is FQGTGA. This CDR3 is built from 18 residues. CDR3 amino acids: CASSSEFVSGGYTDTQYF. The CDR3 DNA sequence: TGTGCCAGCAGCTCCGAGTTTGTGAGCGGAGGATACACAGATACGCAGTATTTT.

The chain joins TRBV28 to TRBJ1-5; a possible D gene is TRBD1 (6 bases). CDR1 and CDR2 (germline): MDHEN, SYDVKM. This CDR3 has 16 amino acids. V was trimmed by 2 bases and J by 7 bases, leaving 18 bases between them. The DNA of the CDR3 is TGTGCCAGCAGTTTAGTTCCCCAAACAGGGTACCAGCCCCAGCATTTT. This gives the protein CASSLVPQTGYQPQHF.

This clone was picked up a small number of times. The chain joins TRBV9 to TRBJ1-3; a weak D match, TRBD1 (6 bases). Germline CDR1 SGDLS, CDR2 YYNGEE. The CDR3 loop spans 17 amino acids. V shed 4 bases and J shed 0 bases, with 17 bases lying between them. The CDR3 bases are TGTGCCAGCAGCTTTAAATCCATAGGGGGCTCTGGAAACACCATATATTTT. This sequence encodes CASSFKSIGGSGNTIYF.

The chain recombines TRBV28 with TRBJ1-2, with TRBD1 matching over 7 bases. This CDR3 region has 14 residues. V trimming: 2 bases; J trimming: 5 bases; junction bases outside the gene matches: 5. Germline V CDR1 and CDR2: MDHEN, SYDVKM. The CDR3 sequence is CASSLETGFYGYTF. In DNA form, the CDR3 reads TGTGCCAGCAGTTTAGAGACAGGGTTTTATGGCTACACCTTC.

This chain uses TRBV28 with TRBJ2-7; D gene unclear. The ends were cut back, 1 base at V and 6 bases at J, with 13 bases in the middle. The CDR3 totals 14 residues. Per the germline V gene, CDR1 is MDHEN and CDR2 is SYDVKM. CDR3: CASSLSPSPLEQYF. CDR3 sequence (DNA): TGTGCCAGCAGTTTATCCCCCAGTCCCCTCGAGCAGTACTTC. Supplemented by reference TRBV28 and TRBJ2-7, the full variable domain reads DVKVTQSSRYLVKRTGEKVFLECVQDMDHENMFWYRQDPGLGLRLIYFSYDVKMKEKGDIPEGYSVSREKKERFSLILESASTNQTSMYLCASSLSPSPLEQYFGPGTRLTVT.

The gene calls are TRBV6-5 and TRBJ1-1; D unclear. This CDR3 is built from 12 residues. Germline loops: CDR1 MNHEY, CDR2 SVGAGI. V was trimmed by 0 bases and J by 4 bases, leaving 3 bases between them. The CDR3 sequence: CASSYSRTEAFF. The CDR3 coding sequence is TGTGCCAGCAGTTACTCCCGCACTGAAGCTTTCTTT.

V is TRBV5-6 and J is TRBJ2-7; 13 bases align to TRBD2. Germline CDR1 SGHDT, CDR2 YYEEEE. The CDR3 loop spans 15 amino acids. Trimming took 0 bases from V and 6 from J; bases not matched to a gene: 3. CDR3 region: CASSLAGTSGTEQYF. The CDR3 DNA sequence: TGTGCCAGCAGCTTGGCCGGGACTAGCGGGACCGAGCAGTACTTC.

The genes are TRBV7-8 and TRBJ1-3; 9 nucleotides align to TRBD1. The CDR3 covers 13 residues. Trimming took 5 bases from V and 5 from J; bases not matched to a gene: 1. Germline loops: CDR1 SGHVS, CDR2 FQNEAQ. DNA of the CDR3: TGTGCCAGCAGCACAGGGGGCAGAAACACCATATATTTT. Amino acids: CASSTGGRNTIYF.